Listed below are T cell receptor beta chains from one sample, sequenced in a study of T cell changes during pregnancy in multiple sclerosis. Sequenced by immunoSEQ multiplex PCR; TCRdb stores in-frame clones only, minus some. Altogether roughly 84,000 clones are present, around 93% being singletons, with the ten largest covering less than 1.5%. The sample was peripheral blood, taken in the third trimester of pregnancy. The source of these receptors is a female donor in good health, enrolled as a control in a pregnancy study. Each CDR3 is given with its conserved first and last residue. The order of the fields is D gene, clone size, V gene, J gene, CDR3 protein, CDR3 DNA. The D gene is left open where the match is weak. Only some rows state a clone size, as once, few, many or a class for expanded clones.

TRBD1,-,TRBV4-1,TRBJ1-2,CASSLINRGLLVANYGYTF,TGCGCCAGCAGCCTAATTAACAGGGGGCTCCTCGTAGCTAACTATGGCTACACCTTC
-,once,TRBV6-6,TRBJ1-5,CASSTGVVQPQHF,TGTGCCAGCAGTACGGGGGTGGTTCAGCCCCAGCATTTT
TRBD2,-,TRBV28,TRBJ2-3,CASTSGRGDTQYF,TGTGCCAGCACCAGCGGGAGAGGTGATACGCAGTATTTT
-,-,TRBV21-1,TRBJ2-7,CASQGQGRAYEQYF,TGTGCCAGCCAGGGACAGGGAAGAGCCTACGAGCAGTACTTC
TRBD2,-,TRBV28,TRBJ2-7,CASSRPGGTYEQYF,TGTGCCAGCAGTAGGCCGGGGGGAACCTACGAGCAGTACTTC
TRBD2,-,TRBV28,TRBJ2-3,CASSPTSGMSDTQYF,TGTGCCAGCAGTCCGACTAGCGGGATGTCAGATACGCAGTATTTT
-,few,TRBV30,TRBJ1-3,CAWSAGGTIYF,TGTGCCTGGAGTGCCGGGGGGACCATATATTTT
-,few,TRBV28,TRBJ1-5,CASLRGNQPQHF,TGTGCCAGCCTCCGGGGCAATCAGCCCCAGCATTTT
TRBD2,-,TRBV5-4,TRBJ2-1,CASSSRTSGNEQFF,TGTGCCAGCAGCTCCCGGACTAGCGGCAATGAGCAGTTCTTC
-,-,TRBV2,TRBJ2-7,CASSDGQSGEQYF,TGTGCCAGCAGTGACGGACAGTCGGGGGAGCAGTACTTC
TRBD1,-,TRBV10-3,TRBJ2-6,CAIRDSSGSSGANVLTF,TGTGCCATAAGGGACAGTTCTGGTTCCTCTGGGGCCAACGTCCTGACTTTC
TRBD1,-,TRBV6-1,TRBJ2-2,CASSGQGWTGELFF,TGTGCCAGCAGTGGACAGGGCTGGACCGGGGAGCTGTTTTTT
TRBD1,once,TRBV28,TRBJ1-2,CASSPQDREGYGYTF,TGTGCCAGCAGTCCCCAGGACAGGGAAGGTTATGGCTACACCTTC
TRBD1,few,TRBV7-2,TRBJ1-2,CASSLAGTGLYGYTF,TGTGCCAGCAGCTTAGCTGGGACAGGGCTCTATGGCTACACCTTC
-,-,TRBV5-1,TRBJ2-5,CASSLSSSTSWQTQYF,TGCGCCAGCAGCTTGTCCAGTTCCACATCGTGGCAGACCCAGTACTTC
-,-,TRBV27,TRBJ2-7,CASSSGLFYEQYF,TGTGCCAGCAGTTCGGGACTGTTCTACGAGCAGTACTTC
TRBD2,-,TRBV19,TRBJ2-7,CASSPGTSGMYEQYF,TGTGCCAGTAGTCCGGGGACTAGCGGGATGTATGAGCAGTACTTC
-,-,TRBV21-1,TRBJ1-1,CASINSVRRKGEMNTEAFF,TGTGCCAGCATAAACTCGGTGAGACGCAAGGGGGAAATGAACACTGAAGCTTTCTTT
-,-,TRBV13,TRBJ1-5,CASSLWGEPQHF,TGTGCCAGCAGCTTATGGGGGGAGCCCCAGCATTTT
-,-,TRBV6-1,TRBJ1-5,CASSESQGRRNQPQHF,TGTGCCAGCAGTGAAAGTCAGGGTCGGCGCAATCAGCCCCAGCATTTT
-,once,TRBV4-1,TRBJ1-4,CASSQDNGETNEKLFF,TGCGCCAGCAGCCAAGATAATGGGGAGACTAATGAAAAACTGTTTTTT
TRBD1,-,TRBV6-1,TRBJ2-7,CASNGRGSYEQYF,TGTGCCAGCAATGGCAGGGGGAGCTACGAGCAGTACTTC
TRBD1,-,TRBV6-5,TRBJ1-4,CASSRTGGSNEKLFF,TGTGCCAGCAGTAGGACAGGCGGGTCTAATGAAAAACTGTTTTTT
TRBD2,-,TRBV7-2,TRBJ2-3,CASSPRRGGDTQYF,TGTGCCAGCAGCCCCCGGCGGGGGGGAGATACGCAGTATTTT
TRBD1,-,TRBV28,TRBJ1-4,CATAGQGFEKLFF,TGTGCCACCGCGGGACAGGGGTTTGAAAAACTGTTTTTT
-,-,TRBV6-1,TRBJ1-2,CASSAPGGRAANYGYTF,TGTGCCAGCAGTGCCCCGGGGGGGAGAGCAGCTAACTATGGCTACACCTTC
TRBD1,-,TRBV29-1,TRBJ2-3,CSVGTGYTDTQYF,TGCAGCGTCGGGACAGGATACACAGATACGCAGTATTTT
TRBD2,-,TRBV6-4,TRBJ2-1,CASRQLAGGYNEQFF,TGTGCCAGCAGACAACTAGCGGGAGGGTACAATGAGCAGTTCTTC
-,-,TRBV5-1,TRBJ2-7,CASGPGHPGVYEQYF,TGCGCCAGCGGGCCCGGGCACCCGGGGGTGTACGAGCAGTACTTC
-,-,TRBV7-2,TRBJ1-5,CASSLDSSNQPQHF,TGTGCCAGCAGCTTAGACAGCAGCAATCAGCCCCAGCATTTT
-,-,TRBV6-5,TRBJ2-1,CASSYSSGVPYNEQFF,TGTGCCAGCAGTTACTCTAGCGGAGTACCTTACAATGAGCAGTTCTTC
-,-,TRBV29-1,TRBJ1-2,CSVERGSNYGYTF,TGCAGCGTTGAAAGGGGGTCTAACTATGGCTACACCTTC
-,-,TRBV6-6,TRBJ2-5,CASSYAGQQETQYF,TGTGCCAGCAGTTACGCGGGACAGCAAGAGACCCAGTACTTC
TRBD1,-,TRBV7-2,TRBJ2-3,CASSRRTGTTDTQYF,TGTGCCAGCAGCAGAAGGACAGGGACCACAGATACGCAGTATTTT
-,-,TRBV27,TRBJ2-1,CASSPNSAEQFF,TGTGCCAGCAGTCCGAACTCCGCAGAGCAGTTCTTC
-,-,TRBV28,TRBJ1-1,CASSRDMNTEAFF,TGTGCCAGCAGTCGGGACATGAACACTGAAGCTTTCTTT